This T cell receptor beta chain is drawn from a study of T cells after yellow fever vaccination. Broader study findings: The secondary response showed a weaker magnitude and a faster peak, day 5 versus 15.

TCRdb recomputed calls from the 5' RACE reads with MiXCR, one row per CDR3 protein. This table holds hundreds of thousands of distinct CDR3 sequences, 12% found once. This clonotype turned up a few times. Its cognate antigen is unknown. Trimming shortened V by 0 bases and J by 0 bases, and 10 bases separated the two germline ends. CDR1 and CDR2 from the germline V gene are SGDLS and YYNGEE. This CDR3 is built from 15 residues. This TCR was recovered from a young man who received the YFV17D yellow fever vaccine. This chain connects TRBV9 to TRBJ2-7; no definite D call. The sample here was PBMCs, taken on the day of the yellow fever booster vaccination. DNA for the CDR3: TGTGCCAGCAGCGTAGGGGCTAGTAGCTCCTACGAGCAGTACTTC. Its translation: CASSVGASSSYEQYF.